This T cell receptor (beta chain) is from a study of blood T cell repertoires in COVID-19. As for the study in general: The United States, Italy and Spain provided the acute and convalescent COVID-19 samples. From T cells, B-cell-depleted T cells, or PBMCs came the material, which was cDNA or gDNA.

Methods used by the authors: Estimation of nucleated cell counts was performed using reference gene primer amplification. Produced via immunoSEQ multiplex PCR; TCRdb's table is partial and in-frame only. V and J calls and clone size are given by that table; D and trimming were obtained from the DNA. This table has a few hundred thousand clones, 70% to 90% appearing once. The CDR3 is made up of 12 amino acids. The ends were cut back, 2 bases at V and 6 bases at J, with 8 bases in the middle. The Seattle patients joined while their infection was active and were tracked longitudinally afterward. This clone was detected once.

This TCR derives from a man younger than 30 with COVID-19, enrolled during active disease. The rearrangement links TRBV12-3 or TRBV12-4 to TRBJ2-7; D not certain. The source material was peripheral blood. This chain's CDR3 is CASSLYSGEQYF. The CDR3 coding sequence is TGTGCCAGCAGTTTATATTCGGGCGAGCAGTACTTC.